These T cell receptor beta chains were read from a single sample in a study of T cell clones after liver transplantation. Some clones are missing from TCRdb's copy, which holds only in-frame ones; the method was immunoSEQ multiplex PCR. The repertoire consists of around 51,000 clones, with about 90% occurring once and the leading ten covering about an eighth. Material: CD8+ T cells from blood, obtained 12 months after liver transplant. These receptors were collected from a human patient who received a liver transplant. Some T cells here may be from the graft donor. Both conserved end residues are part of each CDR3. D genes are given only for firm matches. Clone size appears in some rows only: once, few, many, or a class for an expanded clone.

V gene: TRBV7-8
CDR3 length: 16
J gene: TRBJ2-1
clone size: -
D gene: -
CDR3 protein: CASSLDYGDSFYEQFF
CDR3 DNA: TGTGCCAGCAGCTTAGATTACGGGGATTCTTTCTATGAGCAGTTCTTC

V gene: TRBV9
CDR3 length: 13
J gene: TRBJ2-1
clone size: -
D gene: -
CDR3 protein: CASSGSSYNEQFF
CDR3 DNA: TGTGCCAGCAGCGGGAGCTCCTACAATGAGCAGTTCTTC

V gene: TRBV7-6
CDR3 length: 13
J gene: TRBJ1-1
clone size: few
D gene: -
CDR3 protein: CASSLRRNTEAFF
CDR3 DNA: TGTGCCAGCAGCTTACGCAGGAACACTGAAGCTTTCTTT

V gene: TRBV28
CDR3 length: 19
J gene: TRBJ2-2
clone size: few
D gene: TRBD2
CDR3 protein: CASTNPGTSGILDTGELFF
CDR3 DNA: TGTGCCAGCACCAATCCGGGGACTAGCGGGATATTAGACACCGGGGAGCTGTTTTTT

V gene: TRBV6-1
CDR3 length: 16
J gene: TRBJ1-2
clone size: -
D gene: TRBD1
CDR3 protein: CAISAPDRAADYGYTF
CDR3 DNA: TGTGCCATCAGTGCGCCGGACAGGGCGGCGGACTATGGCTACACCTTC

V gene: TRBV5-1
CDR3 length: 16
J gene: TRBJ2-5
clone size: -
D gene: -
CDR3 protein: CASSLVPGVEEETQYF
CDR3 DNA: TGCGCCAGCAGCTTGGTTCCTGGGGTGGAGGAAGAGACCCAGTACTTC

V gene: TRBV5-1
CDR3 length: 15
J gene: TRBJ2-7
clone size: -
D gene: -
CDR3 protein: CASSFGTGNSYEQYF
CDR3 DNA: TGCGCCAGCAGCTTTGGGACTGGGAACTCCTACGAGCAGTACTTC

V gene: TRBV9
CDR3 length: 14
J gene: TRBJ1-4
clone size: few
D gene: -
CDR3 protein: CASGEGGIGEKLFF
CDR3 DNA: TGTGCCAGCGGGGAGGGAGGGATCGGAGAAAAACTGTTTTTT

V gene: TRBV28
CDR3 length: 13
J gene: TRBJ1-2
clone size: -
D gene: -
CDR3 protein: CACKTYREGGYTF
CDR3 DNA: TGTGCCTGCAAGACCTACAGGGAGGGGGGCTACACCTTC

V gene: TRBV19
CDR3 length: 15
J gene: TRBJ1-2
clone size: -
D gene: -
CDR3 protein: CASSPSAGAPYGYTF
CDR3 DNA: TGTGCCAGTAGTCCCTCGGCAGGGGCCCCCTATGGCTACACCTTC

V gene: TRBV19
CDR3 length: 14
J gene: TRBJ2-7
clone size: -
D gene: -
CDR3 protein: CASSIRDGAYEQYF
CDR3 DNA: TGTGCCAGTAGTATTCGGGACGGAGCCTACGAGCAGTACTTC

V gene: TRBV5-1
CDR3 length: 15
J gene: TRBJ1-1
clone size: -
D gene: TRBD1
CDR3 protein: CASSNRQGASTEAFF
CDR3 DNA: TGCGCCAGCAGCAACAGACAGGGGGCATCCACTGAAGCTTTCTTT

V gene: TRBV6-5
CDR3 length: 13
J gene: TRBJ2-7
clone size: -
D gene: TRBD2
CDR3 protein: CASSSGRAYEQYF
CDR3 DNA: TGTGCCAGCAGTTCCGGGAGGGCCTACGAGCAGTACTTC

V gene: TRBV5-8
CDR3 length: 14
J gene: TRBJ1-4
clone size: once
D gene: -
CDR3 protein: CASSLEGGLEKLFF
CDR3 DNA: TGTGCCAGCAGCTTGGAGGGGGGACTAGAAAAACTGTTTTTT

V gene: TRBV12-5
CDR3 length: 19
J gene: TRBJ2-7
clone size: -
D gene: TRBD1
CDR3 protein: CASGSAGTGDSQGSYEQYF
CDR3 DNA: TGTGCTAGTGGTTCCGCCGGGACAGGGGACTCGCAAGGCTCCTACGAGCAGTACTTC

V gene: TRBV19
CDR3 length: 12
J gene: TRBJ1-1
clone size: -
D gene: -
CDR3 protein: CASSIGDVGAFF
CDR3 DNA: TGTGCCAGTAGTATAGGAGACGTTGGGGCTTTCTTT

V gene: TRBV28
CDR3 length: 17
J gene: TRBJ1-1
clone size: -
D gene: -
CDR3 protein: CASRTLGAGERNTEAFF
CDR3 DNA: TGTGCCAGCAGAACCCTCGGGGCAGGGGAAAGGAACACTGAAGCTTTCTTT

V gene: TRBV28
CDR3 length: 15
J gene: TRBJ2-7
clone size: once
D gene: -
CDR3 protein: CASTKDSPSSYEQYF
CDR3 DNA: TGTGCCAGCACCAAGGACAGTCCTTCTTCCTACGAGCAGTACTTC

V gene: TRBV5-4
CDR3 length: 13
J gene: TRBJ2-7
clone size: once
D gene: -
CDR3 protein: CASSLGQSYEQYF
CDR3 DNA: TGTGCCAGCAGCTTGGGCCAGTCCTACGAGCAGTACTTC

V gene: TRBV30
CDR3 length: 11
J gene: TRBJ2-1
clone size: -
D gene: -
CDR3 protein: CAWSSAREQFF
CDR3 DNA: TGTGCCTGGAGTTCGGCCCGTGAGCAGTTCTTC

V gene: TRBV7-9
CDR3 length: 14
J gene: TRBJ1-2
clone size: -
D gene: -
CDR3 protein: CASRVPGADDGYTF
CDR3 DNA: TGTGCCAGCAGGGTCCCGGGCGCTGATGATGGCTACACCTTC

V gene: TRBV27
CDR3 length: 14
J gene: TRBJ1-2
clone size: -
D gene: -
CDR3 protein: CASSGWHGNYGYTF
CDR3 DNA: TGTGCCAGCAGTGGTTGGCACGGTAACTATGGCTACACCTTC

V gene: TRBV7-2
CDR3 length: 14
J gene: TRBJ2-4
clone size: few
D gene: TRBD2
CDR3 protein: CASSLTSGKNIQYF
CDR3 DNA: TGTGCCAGCAGCCTGACTAGCGGCAAAAACATTCAGTACTTC

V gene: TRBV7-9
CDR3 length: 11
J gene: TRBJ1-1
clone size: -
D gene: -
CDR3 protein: CASSNLPEAFF
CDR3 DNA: TGTGCCAGCAGTAATTTGCCTGAAGCTTTCTTT

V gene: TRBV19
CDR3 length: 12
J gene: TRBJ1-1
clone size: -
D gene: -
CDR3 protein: CASSPGNTEAFF
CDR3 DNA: TGTGCCAGTAGTCCCGGAAACACTGAAGCTTTCTTT

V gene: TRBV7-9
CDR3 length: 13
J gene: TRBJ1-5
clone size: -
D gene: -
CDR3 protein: CASSGQFPGLLHF
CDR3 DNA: TGTGCCAGCAGCGGACAGTTTCCTGGTCTGTTACATTTT

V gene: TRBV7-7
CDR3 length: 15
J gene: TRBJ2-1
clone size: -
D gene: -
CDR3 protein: CASSFITGASGEQFF
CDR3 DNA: TGTGCCAGCAGCTTCATAACGGGAGCGAGTGGTGAGCAGTTCTTC

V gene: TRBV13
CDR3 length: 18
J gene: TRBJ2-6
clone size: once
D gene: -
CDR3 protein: CASRIQKLSTSRANVLTF
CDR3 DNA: TGTGCCAGCAGGATTCAGAAGCTGAGTACAAGTCGGGCCAACGTCCTGACTTTC

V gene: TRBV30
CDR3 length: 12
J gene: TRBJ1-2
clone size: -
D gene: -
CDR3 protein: CAWSEVGEGYTF
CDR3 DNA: TGTGCCTGGAGTGAGGTAGGGGAAGGCTACACCTTC

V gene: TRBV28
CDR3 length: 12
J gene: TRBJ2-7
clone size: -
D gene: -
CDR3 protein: CASRTVAYEQYF
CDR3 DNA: TGTGCCAGTCGGACGGTAGCCTACGAGCAGTACTTC

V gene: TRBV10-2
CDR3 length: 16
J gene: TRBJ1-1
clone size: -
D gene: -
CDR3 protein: CASSDHRGSEDTEAFF
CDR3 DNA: TGCGCCAGCAGTGACCATCGGGGATCGGAGGACACTGAAGCTTTCTTT

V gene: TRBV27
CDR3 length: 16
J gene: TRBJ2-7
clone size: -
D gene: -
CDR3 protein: CASSLRGLPRTYEQYF
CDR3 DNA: TGTGCCAGCAGTCTTCGGGGACTTCCACGGACCTACGAGCAGTACTTC

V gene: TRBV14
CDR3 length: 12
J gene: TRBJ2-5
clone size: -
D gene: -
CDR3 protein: CASSQGWVAQYF
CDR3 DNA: TGTGCCAGCAGCCAAGGGTGGGTGGCCCAGTACTTC

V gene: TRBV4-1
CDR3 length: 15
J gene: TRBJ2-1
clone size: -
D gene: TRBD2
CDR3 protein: CASSQGTGLVYEQFF
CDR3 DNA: TGCGCCAGCAGCCAAGGTACAGGACTAGTCTATGAGCAGTTCTTC

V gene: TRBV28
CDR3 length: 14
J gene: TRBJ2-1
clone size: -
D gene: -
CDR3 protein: CASSPLLAQNEQFF
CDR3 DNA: TGTGCCAGCAGCCCCTTACTAGCCCAGAATGAGCAGTTCTTC

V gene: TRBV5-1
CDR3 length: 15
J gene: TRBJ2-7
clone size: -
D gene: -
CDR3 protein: CASSFGGSKSYEQYF
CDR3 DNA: TGCGCCAGCAGTTTTGGCGGGTCGAAGAGCTACGAGCAGTACTTC

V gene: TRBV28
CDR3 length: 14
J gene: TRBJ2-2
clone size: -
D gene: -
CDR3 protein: CASSPSLRVKELFF
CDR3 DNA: TGTGCCAGCAGTCCGAGCCTAAGAGTGAAGGAGCTGTTTTTT

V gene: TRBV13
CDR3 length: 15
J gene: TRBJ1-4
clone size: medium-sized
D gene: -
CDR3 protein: CASSLSRGGHEKLFF
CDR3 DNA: TGTGCCAGCAGCTTATCGAGGGGAGGACACGAAAAACTGTTTTTT

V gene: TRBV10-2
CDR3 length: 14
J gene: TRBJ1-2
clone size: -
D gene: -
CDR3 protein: CASSATGSPHGYTF
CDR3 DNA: TGCGCCAGCAGTGCTACCGGGTCACCCCATGGCTACACCTTC

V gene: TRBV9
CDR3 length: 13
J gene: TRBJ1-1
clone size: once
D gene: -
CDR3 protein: CASSVASGREAFF
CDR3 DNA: TGTGCCAGCAGCGTAGCTTCTGGGAGAGAAGCTTTCTTT

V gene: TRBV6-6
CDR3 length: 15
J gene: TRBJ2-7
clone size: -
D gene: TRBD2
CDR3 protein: CASSQTSGITYEQYF
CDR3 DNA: TGTGCCAGCAGTCAGACTAGCGGGATTACCTACGAGCAGTACTTC

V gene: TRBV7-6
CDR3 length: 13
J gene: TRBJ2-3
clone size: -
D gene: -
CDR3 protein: CASSLVTEDTQYF
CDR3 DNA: TGTGCCAGCAGCTTAGTTACCGAAGATACGCAGTATTTT